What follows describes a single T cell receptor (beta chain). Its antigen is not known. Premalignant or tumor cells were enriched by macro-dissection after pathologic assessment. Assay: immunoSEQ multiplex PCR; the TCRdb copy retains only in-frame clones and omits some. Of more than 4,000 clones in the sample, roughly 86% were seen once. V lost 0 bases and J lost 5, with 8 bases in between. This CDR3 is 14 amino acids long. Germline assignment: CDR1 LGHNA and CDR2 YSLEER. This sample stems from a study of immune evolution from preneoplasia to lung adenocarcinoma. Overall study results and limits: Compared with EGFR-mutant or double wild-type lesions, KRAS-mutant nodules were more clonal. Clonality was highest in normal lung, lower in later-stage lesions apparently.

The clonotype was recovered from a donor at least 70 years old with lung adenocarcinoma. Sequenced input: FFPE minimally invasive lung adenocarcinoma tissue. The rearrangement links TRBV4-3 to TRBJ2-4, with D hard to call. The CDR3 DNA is TGCGCCAGCAGCCAAGATTTCGGCGAAAACATTCAGTACTTC. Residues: CASSQDFGENIQYF.